The T cell receptor beta chain under discussion was sequenced for a study of shared clonotypes between healthy human individuals (dated by TCRdb to between 2020 and 2021). Study-wide context: Three men and a couple of women, aged 18 to 49 years, made up the cohort. For each donor, CD4 naive and CD4 memory were each run on three plates, CD8 naive on two plates, and CD8 memory on one plate. The study deeply sequenced blood TCR repertoires of about 5 healthy adults to estimate repertoire size and the extent of clonotype sharing between individuals. Libraries were prepared and TCR repertoires were sequenced by different laboratories using diverse techniques, in order to increase sequencing depth and limit assay-specific biases. Each donor's leukapheresis produced roughly between roughly 0.85 and 9 billion PBMCs. Broad study findings and their caveats: Higher generation probabilities were observed for clonotypes shared by all four sorted-subset donors than for non-shared clonotypes. Based on pairwise subsampling, the degree of clonotype sharing among donors was expected to be affected by sequencing depth. The genetic and exposure-history diversity represented was limited by the small number of donors. Even with the large sequencing depth, rarefaction of the sorted-subset datasets indicated that sequencing was incomplete. Naive subsets generally had larger estimated clonotype richness than memory subsets. Across a handful of donors, about 5.2% of naive CD4, approximately 3.6% of naive CD8, around 2.5% of memory CD4, and 0.3% to 0.45% of memory CD8 clonotypes were shared. Sampling was restricted to blood, and TCR repertoires in tissues likely differ from the TCR repertoires found in blood.

For the CD8 naive samples, CD45RO-negative cells were positively selected for CCR7, yielding a CD45RA+CCR7+ population from which TemRA cells were excluded. The donors were healthy, HIV-negative adults with no recently reported acute infections or vaccinations. Every donor was a Caucasian adult residing in Nashville, Tennessee, USA. Blood was obtained by leukapheresis, after which PBMCs were separated by Ficoll-Histopaque density gradient centrifugation and cryopreserved in liquid nitrogen vapor phase. Analytical flow cytometry was used to check the purity and quantity of each magnetically sorted T cell population. Genomic DNA was isolated from every sorted fraction and measured by UV absorbance on a Nanodrop 2000c. With regard to this clone: Its antigen is still unknown. It has no much larger one-base neighbor in the sample; base qualities were not kept.

Using the deep immunoSEQ assay, multiplex PCR amplified TCR CDR3 regions from genomic DNA. Genomic DNA extracted from each cell subset was distributed evenly over all wells of several immunoSEQ 96-well plates, and each plate served as one replicate. Each replicate PCR for sorted subsets received about 180 ng genomic DNA, equal to about 30,000 T cell genomes. The purified libraries were quantified using a Qubit 3.0 fluorometer, sized with a Bioanalyzer 2100, and then quantified again using the KAPA Library Quantification kit. Every immunoSEQ 96-well plate was sequenced on a dedicated single-read 150-cycle Illumina NextSeq 550 flow cell. The source study handled its data this way. Because only junctional sequences without quality scores were contained in the immunoSEQ output, filtering matching that applied to full-length reads could not be performed. Sequences were annotated with PyIR, a Python wrapper for IgBLAST v1.9, and V/J genes and CDR3 were assigned using IMGT germline references. Reads with weak V/J assignments (E-value above 1e-6), missing CDR3, stop codons, out-of-frame junctions, or ambiguous translated residues were removed. V3J clonotypes were defined as sequences sharing the same inferred V gene, J gene, and CDR3 amino acid sequence. The percentage overlap between two repertoires was calculated by dividing the number of shared unique clonotypes by the size of the smaller repertoire. Repertoire richness was assessed with RTK rarefaction, the Chao1 estimator, and Recon v2.1 estimates of unobserved clonotypes. Generation probabilities were computed with OLGA for all TCRbeta clonotypes obtained by the gDNA method from four donors. This is the immuneACCESS table as TCRdb keeps it, with only in-frame sequences that have V and J called. A part of the clones is gone; compared with another copy, unresolved V genes explain less than half, and the rest is unexplained. V, J and clone size derive from that table, while D and trimming were established from the DNA sequence. The sample data list around 620,000 clones, and 85% to 95% of these were observed just once. The top ten constitute approximately 0.11% of the sample.

The germline V gene specifies MNHEY as CDR1 and SVGAGI as CDR2. From its cysteine to its phenylalanine, the CDR3 spans 14 amino acids. The retained sequence is limited to the CDR3, 42 bases, with the frame set at the first base. Relative to germline, V is 2 bases shorter and J is 4 bases shorter, with 8 bases between their ends. The V and J genes are TRBV6-5 and TRBJ2-2, with no D gene named confidently. The origin of this receptor is a woman aged 25 to 39 in good health. The sequenced material came from naive CD8+ T cells sorted from blood. What this sample's cell subset or site label stands for: CD45RA+CCR7+. This receptor has the CDR3 CASSYQSGTGELFF. At the DNA level, the sequence is TGTGCCAGCAGTTACCAGTCGGGCACCGGGGAGCTGTTTTTT.